Following are 22 T cell receptor beta chains from one sample sequenced in a study of shared clonotypes between healthy human individuals. In the naive CD8 group, cells lacked CD45RO and were positively selected for CCR7, so terminally differentiated effector memory CD45RA+ cells were left out. Sequenced by immunoSEQ multiplex PCR; TCRdb stores in-frame clones only, minus some. The sample has roughly 2,000,000 clones, roughly 95% seen once. Sequencing used naive CD8+ T cells from PBMCs. All receptors derive from a man younger than 30 in good health. Some clones in this sample may be carry-over from other donors' samples.

This clone was observed once. The chain carries TRBV7-2 and TRBJ2-2, with 11 bases lining up with TRBD2. CDR3 length: 18 amino acids. Germline V gives CDR1 SGHTA, CDR2 FQGNSA. J was trimmed by 5 bases and V by 1 base; bases with no gene match: 9. The CDR3 DNA reads as TGTGCCAGCAGCTTAGAGGCACGTCTAGCGGGAGGTACCGGGGAGCTGTTTTTT. It specifies CASSLEARLAGGTGELFF.

This chain uses TRBV30 with TRBJ2-7; maybe TRBD1 (6 bases). CDR3 length: 12 residues. Germline CDR1 reads GTSNPN; CDR2 reads SVGIG (reference sequence). V was shortened by 0 bases and J by 7 bases, with 10 bases between the two germline ends. The CDR3 loop reads CAWSVLGAEQYF. DNA of the CDR3: TGTGCCTGGAGTGTACTGGGGGCGGAGCAGTACTTC. The full variable domain, with the rest looked up from reference TRBV30 and TRBJ2-7, is SQTIHQWPATLVQPVGSPLSLECTVEGTSNPNLYWYRQAAGRGLQLLFYSVGIGQISSEVPQNLSASRPQDRQFILSSKKLLLSDSGFYLCAWSVLGAEQYFGPGTRLTVT.

The CDR3 loop reads CASSQPDSNPYEQYF. Written as DNA, the CDR3 is TGTGCCAGCAGCCAACCGGACAGCAACCCCTACGAGCAGTACTTC. This chain uses TRBV14 with TRBJ2-7, with D perhaps TRBD1 (6 bases). V was shortened by 2 bases and J by 2 bases, with 13 bases between the two germline ends. Per the germline V gene, CDR1 is SGHDN and CDR2 is FVKESK. The CDR3 is 15 amino acids.

The chain is built from TRBV18 and TRBJ2-7; D remains ambiguous. V was cut by 2 bases and J by 0 bases, with 8 bases left in between. The CDR3 length is 14 residues. The germline V gene encodes CDR1 KGHSH and CDR2 LQKENI. This chain's CDR3 is CASSPAGTSYEQYF. The CDR3 DNA reads as TGTGCCAGCTCACCAGCAGGAACCTCCTACGAGCAGTACTTC.

The genes are TRBV28 and TRBJ2-5; D ambiguous. The CDR3 length is 14 residues. V lost 1 base and J 5 bases, leaving 11 bases between the germline ends. Per germline, CDR1 MDHEN and CDR2 SYDVKM. The CDR3 nucleotides are TGTGCCAGCAGTTTATTCGCAGATCGGGAGACCCAGTACTTC. Translated, it gives CASSLFADRETQYF.

This chain uses TRBV9 with TRBJ2-1; 11 nucleotides agree with TRBD2. The germline gives CDR1 SGDLS, CDR2 YYNGEE. The CDR3 has 16 amino acids. Losses at the gene ends were 2 bases for V and 6 bases for J; bases not matched to a gene: 7. The CDR3 DNA reads TGTGCCAGCAGCGTCCACTTAGCGGGAGGGCCCAATGAGCAGTTCTTC. Its protein is CASSVHLAGGPNEQFF.

This chain uses TRBV4-3 with TRBJ1-1; 9 nucleotides agree with TRBD1. The ends lost 3 bases at V and 3 bases at J; junction bases unmatched: 2. Per germline, CDR1 LGHNA and CDR2 YSLEER. The CDR3 loop spans 14 amino acids. In nucleotides, the CDR3 is TGCGCCAGCAGCCAGTACAGGGGGCACACTGAAGCTTTCTTT. Protein: CASSQYRGHTEAFF.

This chain uses TRBV11-2 with TRBJ1-1, with D unresolved. Germline CDR1 and CDR2: SGHAT and FQNNGV. This CDR3 has 13 amino acids. Trimming left V 2 bases short and J 1 base short, with 5 bases between. The CDR3 bases are TGTGCCAGCAGCTTATGGGCGAACACTGAAGCTTTCTTT. The encoded protein is CASSLWANTEAFF.

The chain uses TRBV7-9 and TRBJ2-7, with D tentatively TRBD2 (7 bases). The V gene's germline CDR1 is SEHNR and CDR2 FQNEAQ (reference sequence). The V gene lost 2 bases and the J gene lost 7 bases, with 15 bases spanning the gap. CDR3 length equals 14 residues. This chain's CDR3 is CASSLRGAPEEQYF. In DNA, the CDR3 is TGTGCCAGCAGCTTACGGGGGGCGCCGGAGGAGCAGTACTTC.

The V and J genes are TRBV18 and TRBJ2-1; perhaps TRBD2 as D (6 bases). Trimming shortened V by 3 bases and J by 2 bases, and 14 bases separated the two germline ends. The CDR3 consists of 16 residues. CDR1 and CDR2 from the germline V gene are KGHSH and LQKENI. In nucleotides, the CDR3 is TGTGCCAGCTCACCGACCGGAGGGATCCCCTACAATGAGCAGTTCTTC. As protein: CASSPTGGIPYNEQFF.

This chain uses TRBV28 with TRBJ2-7, with D possibly TRBD1 on 6 matching bases. Deletions cut 2 bases from V and 5 bases from J, with 7 bases between. CDR3 size: 12 residues. The germline gives CDR1 MDHEN, CDR2 SYDVKM. This CDR3 is CASSLRDNEQYF. The CDR3 bases are TGTGCCAGCAGTTTAAGGGACAACGAGCAGTACTTC.

CDR3 DNA: TGTGCCAGTAGTATAACCCCCGGGGAGCTGTTTTTT. It is translated as CASSITPGELFF. The J gene is TRBJ2-2, the V gene TRBV19, with D unresolved. The ends were cut back, 2 bases at V and 6 bases at J, with 4 bases in the middle. CDR1 and CDR2 from the germline V gene are LNHDA and SQIVND (reference sequence). The CDR3 extends over 12 amino acids.

The genes are TRBV7-6 and TRBJ2-5; 7 bases agree with TRBD2. The CDR3 has 14 amino acids. CDR1 SGHVS and CDR2 FNYEAQ come from the germline V gene. The ends lost 5 bases at V and 1 base at J; junction bases unmatched: 4. CDR3 nucleotides: TGTGCCAGCAGCGATCGGACTAGCCAAGAGACCCAGTACTTC. Protein sequence: CASSDRTSQETQYF.

This rearrangement joins TRBV7-9 to TRBJ2-1; 10 bases are shared with TRBD2. Germline V gives CDR1 SEHNR, CDR2 FQNEAQ (reference sequence). CDR3 length: 14 residues. J was trimmed by 7 bases and V by 2 bases; bases with no gene match: 2. The CDR3 spells CASSLPSGRNEQFF. For the CDR3, the DNA is TGTGCCAGCAGCTTACCTAGCGGGAGAAATGAGCAGTTCTTC.

On this clone: The sample holds other DNA sequences that translate to the same CDR3. This chain connects TRBV27 to TRBJ1-1, with D hard to call. Germline values: CDR1 MNHEY, CDR2 SMNVEV (reference sequence). The CDR3 totals 15 residues. V shed 0 bases and J shed 2 bases, with 10 bases lying between them. DNA for the CDR3: TGTGCCAGCAGTTTATCGCGGGGTCTAAACACTGAAGCTTTCTTT. This translates into CASSLSRGLNTEAFF.

V is TRBV7-9 and J is TRBJ2-1; D not resolved. The CDR3 length is 15 residues. CDR1 and CDR2 from the germline V gene are SEHNR and FQNEAQ (reference sequence). V lost 1 base to trimming and J lost 4 bases, with 11 bases between them. The CDR3 loop reads CASSLGAQPYNEQFF. In DNA, the CDR3 is TGTGCCAGCAGCTTAGGAGCCCAACCTTACAATGAGCAGTTCTTC.

This chain joins TRBV2 and TRBJ2-1; D is possibly TRBD2 (5 bases). Per the germline V gene, CDR1 is SNHLY and CDR2 is FYNNEI. V dropped 9 bases and J dropped 2 bases, with 14 bases sitting between them. The CDR3 sequence is 14 residues long. The chain's CDR3 is CASALANPYNEQFF. Written as DNA, the CDR3 is TGTGCCAGTGCTCTAGCAAACCCCTACAATGAGCAGTTCTTC.

The J gene is TRBJ2-2, the V gene TRBV29-1; D possibly matches TRBD1 or TRBD2 (5 bases each). V was cut by 3 bases and J by 7 bases, with 24 bases left in between. Germline values: CDR1 SQVTM, CDR2 ANQGSEA. The CDR3 loop spans 17 amino acids. The chain's CDR3 is CSVEVGDLRNLRGELFF. The CDR3 nucleotides are TGCAGCGTTGAGGTGGGGGACCTGAGAAATCTGCGCGGGGAGCTGTTTTTT.

The chain links TRBV21-1 to TRBJ2-4; the D call TRBD2 from the table was never checked on the DNA. TRBV21-1 is tagged as a pseudogene. The CDR3 extends over 12 amino acids. The CDR3: CASSRGSSIQYF. As DNA, the CDR3 is TGTGCCAGCAGCAGAGGCTCGAGCATTCAGTACTTC.

The chain carries TRBV19 and TRBJ1-2; 8 bases fit TRBD1. The CDR3 runs 14 residues. Germline V gives CDR1 LNHDA, CDR2 SQIVND (reference sequence). V was pared by 3 bases and J by 8 bases, with 8 bases of the junction left unmatched. CDR3 protein: CASSMTGQVTGYTF. The CDR3 DNA follows: TGTGCCAGTAGTATGACGGGACAGGTAACGGGCTACACCTTC.

This chain connects TRBV29-1 to TRBJ2-7, with a possible D match to TRBD1 (5 bases). The germline CDR1 and CDR2 sequences are SQVTM and ANQGSEA. V was cut by 4 bases and J by 4 bases, with 14 bases left in between. The CDR3 spans 13 residues. The CDR3 DNA sequence: TGCAGCGTTGGGGGCAGCGCATTATACGAGCAGTACTTC. Translating gives CSVGGSALYEQYF.

V is TRBV7-8 and J is TRBJ2-1; TRBD2 aligns across 7 bases. The CDR3 has 12 amino acids. Germline-derived CDR1 and CDR2 are SGHVS and FQNEAQ. J was trimmed by 8 bases and V by 5 bases; bases with no gene match: 3. The CDR3 sequence: CASSPGGYEQFF. CDR3 DNA: TGTGCCAGCAGCCCCGGGGGGTATGAGCAGTTCTTC.